This record covers a single T cell receptor (beta chain). The junction differs from germline at one of its ends, possibly a read error. The germline V gene encodes CDR1 MNHNY and CDR2 SVGAGI (reference sequence). This CDR3 contains 13 residues. The sample originates from a study of patients and donors after allogeneic stem cell transplantation. TCRdb independently ran MiXCR on the RT-PCR reads; one entry per CDR3 protein. This table holds some 200,000 distinct CDR3 sequences, 41% found once. Sequencing input: blood, either unsorted or a sorted T cell fraction (not recorded which). The chain uses TRBV6-6 and TRBJ1-2, with TRBD1 matching 9 bases. The origin of this receptor is a human donor who was either an allogeneic HSCT recipient or a stem cell or donor lymphocyte infusion donor (not recorded which). It is not recorded whose cells these are; they may come from a transplant donor. CDR3 coding DNA: TGTGCCAGCAGTGAAACAGGGGGCGATGGCTGCACCTTC. Residues: CASSETGGDGCTF.